This T cell receptor (beta chain) emerged from a study of blood T cell repertoires in COVID-19. Turning to the study itself: Acute and convalescent COVID-19 samples came from the United States, Italy and Spain. The analysed material was cDNA or gDNA that came from T cells, B-cell-depleted T cells, or PBMCs.

In germline, CDR1 is SGHTA, CDR2 FQGNSA. The CDR3 is made up of 14 amino acids. Trimming stripped 4 bases from V and 4 bases from J, with 11 bases between. Under the authors' procedure: How many nucleated cells were present was estimated from reference gene primer amplification. The table came from immunoSEQ multiplex PCR; TCRdb's copy has only in-frame clones and leaves some out. That table gives V, J and clone size, and the DNA gave D and trimming. The sample yields about 260,000 clones, 82% seen once. The receptor's source is an elderly woman with acute or convalescent COVID-19. The chain is built from TRBV7-2 and TRBJ1-3; maybe TRBD1 (5 bases). The source material was peripheral blood. The CDR3 DNA follows: TGTGCCAGCAGCTACGGACATACGGGAAACACCATATATTTT. Residues: CASSYGHTGNTIYF. Combining the CDR3 with reference TRBV7-2 and TRBJ1-3 gives the whole variable domain GAGVSQSPSNKVTEKGKDVELRCDPISGHTALYWYRQSLGQGLEFLIYFQGNSAPDKSGLPSDRFSAERTGGSVSTLTIQRTQQEDSAVYLCASSYGHTGNTIYFGEGSWLTVV.